A selection of T cell receptor beta chains follows, all from one sample in a study of OX40 agonist ivuxolimab in advanced cancers. Generated by immunoSEQ multiplex PCR, the TCRdb table keeps only in-frame clones and is missing some. The table shows 55,000 to 80,000 clones, with over 75% occurring only once. The sequencing here drew on CD4+ or CD8+ T cells sorted from blood, taken in a trial of the OX40 agonist ivuxolimab. The receptors here all came from an adult with an advanced solid tumor such as melanoma, head and neck, liver or kidney cancer. Each CDR3 is given with its conserved first and last residue. The D gene is left open where the match is weak. Clone size, where shown, is once, few, many, or a class for clones that have expanded.

D gene | J gene | V gene | clone size | CDR3 DNA | CDR3 protein
- | TRBJ2-5 | TRBV9 | - | TGTGCCAGCAGCGTAGGCGGGGGCCCGTACCAAGAGACCCAGTACTTC | CASSVGGGPYQETQYF
- | TRBJ1-1 | TRBV9 | - | TGTGCCAGCAGCCCCCTGAGGTCGAACACTGAAACTTTCTTT | CASSPLRSNTETFF
- | TRBJ2-1 | TRBV19 | once | TGTGCCAGTAGTATAGCGAGCAGGGCAAATGAGCAGTTCTTC | CASSIASRANEQFF
- | TRBJ1-1 | TRBV11-3 | - | TGTGCCAGCAGCAGTGCGAGTGGTGGTAAATGGCAGTTTGAAGCTTTCTTT | CASSSASGGKWQFEAFF
- | TRBJ2-1 | TRBV4-3 | - | TGCGCCAGCAGCCAAGGGTCCGCGTACTACAATGAGCAGTTCTTC | CASSQGSAYYNEQFF
TRBD1 | TRBJ1-2 | TRBV5-1 | few | TGCGCCAGCAGCTGGGACAGGGGAGATGGCTACACCTTC | CASSWDRGDGYTF
TRBD1 | TRBJ1-4 | TRBV4-1 | - | TGCGCCAGCAGCCAGGGGGGGACAGGGAATGAAAAACTGTTTTTT | CASSQGGTGNEKLFF
- | TRBJ1-3 | TRBV7-2 | - | TGTGCCAGCAGCGAAGCGGGGTACGGAAACACCATATATTTT | CASSEAGYGNTIYF
- | TRBJ2-2 | TRBV6-4 | - | TGTGCCAGCCGAAGGACAGCTCGGAACACCGGGGAGCTGTTTTTT | CASRRTARNTGELFF
- | TRBJ1-4 | TRBV7-9 | - | TGTGCCAGCAGCCATGACAACTCAATAGAAAAACTGTTTTTT | CASSHDNSIEKLFF
- | TRBJ2-5 | TRBV30 | - | TGTGCCTGGAGTCCTAAGGCAGGGCTGGGAGAGACCCAGTACTTC | CAWSPKAGLGETQYF
- | TRBJ1-1 | TRBV7-9 | few | TGTGCCAGCAGCTCCAGGGTTGGGGACACTGAAGCTTTCTTT | CASSSRVGDTEAFF
- | TRBJ2-2 | TRBV19 | - | TGTGCCAGTATGGTGAGGGGAGGTAGGAACACCGGGGAGCTGTTTTTT | CASMVRGGRNTGELFF
TRBD2 | TRBJ2-3 | TRBV19 | - | TGTGCCAGTAGTATCCCGTTGGGAGTAGCGGGGGGGCGGTCAGATACGCAGTATTTT | CASSIPLGVAGGRSDTQYF
TRBD1 | TRBJ1-2 | TRBV5-1 | - | TGCGCCAGCAGCATTGGACAGGGGATTATTAGTGGCTACACCTTC | CASSIGQGIISGYTF
TRBD1 | TRBJ1-2 | TRBV6-6 | - | TGTGCCAGCAGTTACCTCACAGGGGGCTATGGCTACACCTTC | CASSYLTGGYGYTF
TRBD1 | TRBJ2-7 | TRBV5-6 | - | TGTGCCAGCAGCTTTACCGGGACAGGGGTCTACGAGCAGTACTTC | CASSFTGTGVYEQYF
- | TRBJ2-5 | TRBV5-4 | - | TGTGCCAGCAGCCTCGGATCGCAGCAAGAGACCCAGTACTTC | CASSLGSQQETQYF
TRBD2 | TRBJ2-2 | TRBV7-2 | - | TGTGCCAGCAGCCGGGACTACAACACCGGGGAGCTGTTTTTT | CASSRDYNTGELFF
- | TRBJ2-5 | TRBV9 | - | TGTGCCAGCTCTCCGGTGGGGGTCCAGGGGGAGACCCAGTACTTC | CASSPVGVQGETQYF
- | TRBJ1-1 | TRBV15 | - | TGTGCCACCAGCCAATCTCAAAGGTCAGCGAACACTGAAGCTTTCTTT | CATSQSQRSANTEAFF
- | TRBJ2-5 | TRBV4-1 | - | TGCGCCAGCAGCCAAGGTTGGGGGGGGGCTGGAGAGACCCAGTACTTC | CASSQGWGGAGETQYF
- | TRBJ1-1 | TRBV7-8 | - | TGTGCCAGCAGCTTAGGGAGTTTGAACACTGAAGCTTTCTTT | CASSLGSLNTEAFF
- | TRBJ1-2 | TRBV9 | - | TGTGCCAGCAGCGTAGGGTCATTGGCTAACTATGGCTACACCTTC | CASSVGSLANYGYTF
- | TRBJ1-1 | TRBV11-2 | - | TGTGCCAGCAGCTCAAAGGACAGTAACCTGAACACTGAAGCTTTCTTT | CASSSKDSNLNTEAFF
- | TRBJ2-3 | TRBV23-1 | - | TGCGCCAGTAAGGGGGGGGAAACTAGCACAGATACGCAGTATTTT | CASKGGETSTDTQYF
- | TRBJ2-7 | TRBV6-1 | - | TGTGCCAGCACTCTCACAGGGAACTCCTACGAGCAGTACTTC | CASTLTGNSYEQYF
- | TRBJ1-1 | TRBV28 | - | TGTGCCTGCCATGGACAGCTGAACACTGAAGCTTTCTTT | CACHGQLNTEAFF
- | TRBJ1-2 | TRBV28 | - | TGTGCCAGCACCAGCGCAGGGGTTGGCTACACCTTC | CASTSAGVGYTF
- | TRBJ1-2 | TRBV29-1 | medium-sized | TGCAGCGTTGATCATTTAGATGGCTACACCTTC | CSVDHLDGYTF
- | TRBJ1-3 | TRBV25-1 | - | TGTGCCAGCAGTGAACACAGGAGCTCTGGAAACACCATATATTTT | CASSEHRSSGNTIYF
TRBD2 | TRBJ2-2 | TRBV6-5 | - | TGTGCCAGCAGAGGCGGGGGGCCGAACACCGGGGAGCTGTTTTTT | CASRGGGPNTGELFF
TRBD1 | TRBJ1-2 | TRBV11-2 | - | TGTGCCAGCAGCTTAATCCAGGGGGCTACTGGCTACACCTTC | CASSLIQGATGYTF
- | TRBJ1-5 | TRBV28 | - | TGTGCCAGCAGTTTAGACAGCAATCAGCCCCAGCATTTT | CASSLDSNQPQHF
- | TRBJ1-5 | TRBV10-3 | - | TGTGCCATCAGTGAGCCGGGACAAAATCAGCCCCAGCATTTT | CAISEPGQNQPQHF
- | TRBJ2-3 | TRBV12-5 | - | TGTGCTAGTGGCACCCCGCGCTTGGGGACAGATACGCAGTATTTT | CASGTPRLGTDTQYF
TRBD1 | TRBJ1-2 | TRBV15 | - | TGTGCCACCAGCAGAGAGCCGGGACAGGGTAGCTATGGCTACACCTTC | CATSREPGQGSYGYTF
- | TRBJ2-7 | TRBV5-1 | - | TGCGCCAGCAGCATCCCTGCAGGGTCCACCTACGAGCAGTACTTC | CASSIPAGSTYEQYF
TRBD1 | TRBJ2-3 | TRBV10-3 | few | TGTGCCATCATAGGGGACAGAGGCACAGATACGCAGTATTTT | CAIIGDRGTDTQYF
TRBD1 | TRBJ1-6 | TRBV5-6 | - | TGTGCCAGCAGCCCGAGGACAGGGCCGAATTCACCCCTCCACTTT | CASSPRTGPNSPLHF
TRBD1 | TRBJ2-7 | TRBV20-1 | - | TGCAGTGCTAGGCGGACAGGCGAGCAGTACTTC | CSARRTGEQYF
- | TRBJ2-1 | TRBV5-5 | - | TGTGCCAGCAGCTGGGGGGACAGCGATGAGCAGTTCTTC | CASSWGDSDEQFF
TRBD2 | TRBJ2-5 | TRBV9 | - | TGTGCCAGCAGCGTAGACCGCGGGGGGGCGTCAGAGACCCAGTACTTC | CASSVDRGGASETQYF
- | TRBJ1-6 | TRBV6-1 | - | TGTGCCAGCAACCGCGCTGGGGTTGGCTCACCCCTCCACTTT | CASNRAGVGSPLHF
- | TRBJ1-2 | TRBV6-5 | few | TGTGCCAGCAGTTACTCGGTTAACTATGGCTACACCTTC | CASSYSVNYGYTF
- | TRBJ2-3 | TRBV5-1 | - | TGCGCCAGCAGCCCCGGTGGGGGTAGGAGGGCAGATACGCAGTATTTT | CASSPGGGRRADTQYF
- | TRBJ1-2 | TRBV30 | - | TGTGCCTGGAGTGTAGACCCGAGTGGATTGGGTGGCTACACCTTC | CAWSVDPSGLGGYTF
TRBD1 | TRBJ1-2 | TRBV5-4 | - | TGTGCCAGCAGCTTCCAGGGGGAAAATGGCTACACCTTC | CASSFQGENGYTF
- | TRBJ1-5 | TRBV6-1 | - | TGTGCCAGCAGTGACACGAGAATGGAGCCCCAGCATTTT | CASSDTRMEPQHF
- | TRBJ1-1 | TRBV29-1 | - | TGCAGCGCCAGAAACAGTGGGGGGAACACTGAAGCTTTCTTT | CSARNSGGNTEAFF
- | TRBJ2-3 | TRBV10-3 | - | TGTGCCATCAGGGAGGGGGGGAACACAGATACGCAGTATTTT | CAIREGGNTDTQYF
- | TRBJ2-2 | TRBV9 | - | TGTGCCAGCAGCGGCATGATGGGGGCGGGCACCGGGGAGCTGTTTTTT | CASSGMMGAGTGELFF
- | TRBJ1-2 | TRBV29-1 | - | TGCAGCGTTGCTCAGGGAGTTGAAGGCTACACCTTC | CSVAQGVEGYTF
- | TRBJ1-1 | TRBV29-1 | - | TGCAGCGTTCACCGGGCGGTGAACACTGAAGCTTTCTTT | CSVHRAVNTEAFF